Listed below are T cell receptor beta chains from one sample, sequenced in a study of blood T cell repertoires in COVID-19. TCRdb keeps only in-frame clones here, not all; method: immunoSEQ multiplex PCR. This sample carries some 250,000 clones, approximately 86% of them seen once, and the ten largest clones take just over 3%. The sequenced sample consisted of peripheral blood. The receptors originated from a woman aged 30 to 39 who had recovered from COVID-19. Both conserved end residues are trimmed from each CDR3. Each record gives: V gene, J gene, CDR3 length, CDR3 protein.

v_call: TRBV29-1; j_call: TRBJ2-3; cdr3_length: 12; cdr3_aa: SVTETTVPGTQY
v_call: TRBV27; j_call: TRBJ2-3; cdr3_length: 13; cdr3_aa: ASRLSGGYTDTQY
v_call: TRBV5-1; j_call: TRBJ1-2; cdr3_length: 15; cdr3_aa: ASSLSREQGANYGYT
v_call: TRBV3-1/TRBV3-2; j_call: TRBJ1-2; cdr3_length: 15; cdr3_aa: ASSQDWPGGSGTGYT
v_call: TRBV6-5; j_call: TRBJ2-7; cdr3_length: 14; cdr3_aa: ASSYSGQGNLGEQY
v_call: TRBV2; j_call: TRBJ2-7; cdr3_length: 13; cdr3_aa: ASRQRTGSSYEQY
v_call: TRBV4-3; j_call: TRBJ2-7; cdr3_length: 15; cdr3_aa: ASSLEYGDFSLYEQY
v_call: TRBV2; j_call: TRBJ1-1; cdr3_length: 8; cdr3_aa: ASRGVEAF
v_call: TRBV30; j_call: TRBJ1-6; cdr3_length: 14; cdr3_aa: AWSEGDRGWNSPLH
v_call: TRBV4-3; j_call: TRBJ2-5; cdr3_length: 13; cdr3_aa: ASSQGGQVRETQY
v_call: TRBV11-2; j_call: TRBJ2-1; cdr3_length: 13; cdr3_aa: ASSFSGGDYNEQF
v_call: TRBV19; j_call: TRBJ1-1; cdr3_length: 13; cdr3_aa: ASSSQDRPNTEAF
v_call: TRBV6-5; j_call: TRBJ1-3; cdr3_length: 14; cdr3_aa: ASSSGGSDSGNTIY